Listed here are 9 T cell receptor beta chains from one sample, sequenced in a study of blood T cell repertoires in COVID-19. Profiling relied on immunoSEQ multiplex PCR, and the TCRdb table lists in-frame clones only, not all of them. The table lists about 97,000 clones, around 87% of them singletons. Input material: peripheral blood. These receptors were obtained from a woman aged 25 to 39 with acute or convalescent COVID-19.

The chain recombines TRBV18 with TRBJ2-2, with D possibly being TRBD1 (5 bases). The germline V gene has CDR1 KGHSH and CDR2 LQKENI. The CDR3 has 16 amino acids. V dropped 3 bases and J dropped 0 bases, with 11 bases sitting between them. The CDR3 here is CASSPRDPANTGELFF. The CDR3 region has the DNA TGTGCCAGCTCACCCAGGGATCCGGCGAACACCGGGGAGCTGTTTTTT. The variable domain in full, with the rest retrieved from reference TRBV18 and TRBJ2-2, is NAGVMQNPRHLVRRRGQEARLRCSPMKGHSHVYWYRQLPEEGLKFMVYLQKENIIDESGMPKERFSAEFPKEGPSILRIQQVVRGDSAAYFCASSPRDPANTGELFFGEGSRLTVL.

This clone showed up just once. V gene TRBV3-1 (or the pseudogene TRBV3-2) combines with J gene TRBJ2-1, with D possibly matching TRBD2 (7 bases). V was trimmed by 4 bases and J by 2 bases, leaving 24 bases between them. CDR1 and CDR2 from the germline V gene are LGHDT and YNNKEL (reference sequence). The CDR3 contains 19 residues. CDR3 protein: CASSPPAPGGRVPYNEQFF. The DNA for the CDR3 is TGTGCCAGCAGCCCTCCTGCCCCCGGGGGGCGCGTCCCCTACAATGAGCAGTTCTTC.

The count of this clone is one. This chain links TRBV28 with TRBJ1-1; D possibly corresponds to TRBD1 (5 bases). Germline V gene lookup returns CDR1 MDHEN and CDR2 SYDVKM. Trimming shortened V by 4 bases and J by 4 bases, and 19 bases separated the two germline ends. The length of the CDR3 is 16 residues. In DNA, the CDR3 is TGTGCCAGCAGTTATCGGGACGGGGGGGTTGGCACTGAAGCTTTCTTT. This codes for CASSYRDGGVGTEAFF.

The chain joins TRBV11-3 to TRBJ2-5; no firm D call. This CDR3 has 14 amino acids. The V gene lost 1 base and the J gene lost 2 bases, with 8 bases spanning the gap. Germline V gives CDR1 SGHNT, CDR2 YENEEA. The CDR3 coding sequence is TGTGCCAGCAGCTTAGGCGGTGATCAAGAGACCCAGTACTTC. Translation gives CASSLGGDQETQYF.

The rearrangement links TRBV7-8 to TRBJ2-1; perhaps TRBD1 as D (6 bases). The CDR3 loop spans 15 amino acids. Germline CDR1 and CDR2: SGHVS and FQNEAQ. Trimming pared 4 bases from V and 0 bases from J, leaving 10 bases between. The chain's CDR3 is CASSSQGRSYNEQFF. CDR3 nucleotides: TGTGCCAGCAGCTCACAGGGACGCTCCTACAATGAGCAGTTCTTC. The complete variable domain, with remaining parts taken from reference TRBV7-8 and TRBJ2-1, reads GAGVSQSPRYKVAKRGQDVALRCDPISGHVSLFWYQQALGQGPEFLTYFQNEAQLDKSGLPSDRFFAERPEGSVSTLKIQRTQQEDSAVYLCASSSQGRSYNEQFFGPGTRLTVL.

The chain employs TRBV4-1 and TRBJ1-1; 10 bases fit TRBD1. V shed 3 bases and J 2 bases; nucleotides not matched to a gene: 3. CDR1 is MGHRA and CDR2 is YSYEKL in the germline V gene. The CDR3 contains 15 residues. The CDR3 DNA is TGCGCCAGCAGCCAGAGGACAGGGGGTAACACTGAAGCTTTCTTT. This encodes CASSQRTGGNTEAFF.

This chain links TRBV6-5 with TRBJ1-1, with D uncertain. The CDR3 extends over 14 amino acids. Trimming took 4 bases from V and 4 from J, leaving 13 bases between them. Germline V gene sequence: CDR1 MNHEY, CDR2 SVGAGI. The DNA of the CDR3 is TGTGCCAGCAGTTCGGGGTGGGTGGGCACTGAAGCTTTCTTT. Translating it yields CASSSGWVGTEAFF.

This chain links TRBV30 with TRBJ1-6; TRBD1 matches 7 bases. The CDR3 contains 15 residues. Germline V gene lookup returns CDR1 GTSNPN and CDR2 SVGIG (reference sequence). The V segment lost 0 bases and the J segment 8 bases; nucleotides outside the gene matches: 7. CDR3 coding DNA: TGTGCCTGGAGTGTACGAGGCAGGGGGGATTCACCCCTCCACTTT. This encodes CAWSVRGRGDSPLHF.

The DNA for the CDR3 is TGTGCCAGTACTCCGAAGGGGGCGCGCTCAGATACGCAGTATTTT. It translates to CASTPKGARSDTQYF. The chain joins TRBV19 to TRBJ2-3, with TRBD1 identical over 7 bases. Germline lookup yields CDR1 LNHDA and CDR2 SQIVND (reference sequence). The CDR3 extends over 15 amino acids. V was clipped by 7 bases and J by 4 bases; unmatched bases: 11.